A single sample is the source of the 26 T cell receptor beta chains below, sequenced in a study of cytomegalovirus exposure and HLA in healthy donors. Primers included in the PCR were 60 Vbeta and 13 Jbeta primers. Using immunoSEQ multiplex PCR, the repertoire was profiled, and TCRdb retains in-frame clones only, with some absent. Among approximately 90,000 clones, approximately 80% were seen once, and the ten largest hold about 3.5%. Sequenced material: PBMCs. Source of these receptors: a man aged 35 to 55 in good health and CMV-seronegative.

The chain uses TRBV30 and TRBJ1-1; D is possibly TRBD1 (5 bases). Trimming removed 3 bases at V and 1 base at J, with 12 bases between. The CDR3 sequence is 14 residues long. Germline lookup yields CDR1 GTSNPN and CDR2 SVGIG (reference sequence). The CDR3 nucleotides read TGTGCCTGGAGACCACCCCAGGGGAACACTGAAGCTTTCTTT. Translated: CAWRPPQGNTEAFF.

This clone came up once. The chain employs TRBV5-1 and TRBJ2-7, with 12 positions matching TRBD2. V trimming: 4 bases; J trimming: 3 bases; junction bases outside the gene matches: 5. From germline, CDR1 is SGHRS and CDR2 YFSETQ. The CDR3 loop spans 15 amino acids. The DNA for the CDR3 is TGCGCCAGCAGCCCCGGACTAGCGGGAAACTACGAGCAGTACTTC. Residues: CASSPGLAGNYEQYF.

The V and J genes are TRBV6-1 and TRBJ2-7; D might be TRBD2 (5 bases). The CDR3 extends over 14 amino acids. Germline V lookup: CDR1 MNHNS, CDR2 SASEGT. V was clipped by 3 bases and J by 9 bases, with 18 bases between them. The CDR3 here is CASSEDSPQVSQYF. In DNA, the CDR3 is TGTGCCAGCAGTGAGGACTCACCCCAAGTATCGCAGTACTTC.

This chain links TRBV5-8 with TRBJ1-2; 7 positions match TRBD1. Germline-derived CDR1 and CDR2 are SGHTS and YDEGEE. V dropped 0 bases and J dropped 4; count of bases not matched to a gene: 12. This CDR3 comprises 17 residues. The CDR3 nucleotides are TGTGCCAGCAGCTTGGCCGGGGGTGGACAGGTCTTCTATGGCTACACCTTC. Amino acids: CASSLAGGGQVFYGYTF.

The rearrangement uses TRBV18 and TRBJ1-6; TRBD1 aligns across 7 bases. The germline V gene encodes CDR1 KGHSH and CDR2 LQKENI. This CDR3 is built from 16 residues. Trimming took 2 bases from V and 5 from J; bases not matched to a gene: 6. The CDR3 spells CASSPNRGIDNSPLHF. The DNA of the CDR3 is TGTGCCAGCTCACCAAACAGGGGTATCGATAATTCACCCCTCCACTTT.

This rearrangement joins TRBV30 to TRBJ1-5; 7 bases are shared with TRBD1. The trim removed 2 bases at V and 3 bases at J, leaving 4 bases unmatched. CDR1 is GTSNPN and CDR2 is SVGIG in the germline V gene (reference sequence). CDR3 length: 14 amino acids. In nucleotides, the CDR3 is TGTGCCTGGAGTCTTGACAGGGTCAATCAGCCCCAGCATTTT. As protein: CAWSLDRVNQPQHF.

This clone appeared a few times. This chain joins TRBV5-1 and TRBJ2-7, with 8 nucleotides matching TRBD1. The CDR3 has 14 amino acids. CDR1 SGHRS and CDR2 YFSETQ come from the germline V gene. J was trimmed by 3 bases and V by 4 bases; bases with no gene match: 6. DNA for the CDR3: TGCGCCAGCAGCACCGGGACAGGTCTCTACGAGCAGTACTTC. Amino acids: CASSTGTGLYEQYF.

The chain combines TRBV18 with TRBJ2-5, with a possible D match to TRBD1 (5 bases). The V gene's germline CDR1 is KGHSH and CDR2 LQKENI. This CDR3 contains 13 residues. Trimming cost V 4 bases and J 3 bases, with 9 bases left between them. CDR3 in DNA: TGTGCCAGCTCACGGGAACAGGAAGAGACCCAGTACTTC. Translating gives CASSREQEETQYF.

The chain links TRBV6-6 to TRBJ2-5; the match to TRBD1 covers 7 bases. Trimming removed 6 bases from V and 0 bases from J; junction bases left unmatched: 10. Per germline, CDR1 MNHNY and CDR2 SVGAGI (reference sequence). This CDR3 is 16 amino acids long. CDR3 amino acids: CASRSLYRGNQETQYF. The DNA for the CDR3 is TGTGCCAGCAGGTCTCTCTACAGGGGAAACCAAGAGACCCAGTACTTC.

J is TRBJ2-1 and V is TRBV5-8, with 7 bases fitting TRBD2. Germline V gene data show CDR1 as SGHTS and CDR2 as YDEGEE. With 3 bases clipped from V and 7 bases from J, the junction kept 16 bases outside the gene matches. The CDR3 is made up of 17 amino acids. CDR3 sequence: CASSSRGAGVTLNEQFF. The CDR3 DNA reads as TGTGCCAGCAGCTCAAGGGGTGCGGGAGTAACGTTGAATGAGCAGTTCTTC. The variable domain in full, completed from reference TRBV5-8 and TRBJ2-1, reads EAGVTQSPTHLIKTRGQQATLRCSPISGHTSVYWYQQALGLGLQFLLWYDEGEERNRGNFPPRFSGRQFPNYSSELNVNALELEDSALYLCASSSRGAGVTLNEQFFGPGTRLTVL.

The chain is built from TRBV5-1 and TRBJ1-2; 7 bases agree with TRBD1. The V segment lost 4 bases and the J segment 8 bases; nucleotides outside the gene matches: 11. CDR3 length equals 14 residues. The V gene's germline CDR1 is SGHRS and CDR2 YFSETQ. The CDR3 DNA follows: TGCGCCAGCAGCGACGGGACAGCCCGGAGGGGCTACACCTTC. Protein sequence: CASSDGTARRGYTF.

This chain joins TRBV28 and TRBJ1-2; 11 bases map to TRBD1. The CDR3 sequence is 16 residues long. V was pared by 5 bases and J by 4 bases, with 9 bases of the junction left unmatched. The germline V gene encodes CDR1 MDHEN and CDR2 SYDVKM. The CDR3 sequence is CASSGTGGGSIYGYTF. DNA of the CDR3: TGTGCCAGCAGTGGGACAGGGGGAGGGTCGATCTATGGCTACACCTTC.

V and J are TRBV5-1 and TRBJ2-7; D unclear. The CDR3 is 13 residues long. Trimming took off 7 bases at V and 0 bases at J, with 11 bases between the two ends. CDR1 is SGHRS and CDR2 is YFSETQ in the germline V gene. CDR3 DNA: TGCGCCAGCGCTAAAGACAACTCCTACGAGCAGTACTTC. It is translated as CASAKDNSYEQYF.

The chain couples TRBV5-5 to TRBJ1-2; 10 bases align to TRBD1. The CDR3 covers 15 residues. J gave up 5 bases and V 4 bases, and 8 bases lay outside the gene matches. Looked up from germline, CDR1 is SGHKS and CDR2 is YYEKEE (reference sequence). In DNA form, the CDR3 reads TGTGCCAGCAGCGTAACCGGGACAGGGGCGTATGGCTACACCTTC. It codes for CASSVTGTGAYGYTF.

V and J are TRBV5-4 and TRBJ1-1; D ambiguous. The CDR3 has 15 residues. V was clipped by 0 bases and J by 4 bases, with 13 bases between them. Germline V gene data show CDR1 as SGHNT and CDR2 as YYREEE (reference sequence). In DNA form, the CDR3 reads TGTGCCAGCAGCTTGGGGAGTGTGGGTGGCACTGAAGCTTTCTTT. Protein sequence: CASSLGSVGGTEAFF.

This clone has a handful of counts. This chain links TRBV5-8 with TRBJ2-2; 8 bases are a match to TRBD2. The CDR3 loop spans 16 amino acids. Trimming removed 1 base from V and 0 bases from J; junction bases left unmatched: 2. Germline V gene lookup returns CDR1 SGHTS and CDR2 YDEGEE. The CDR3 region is CASSLTSGTNTGELFF. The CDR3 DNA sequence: TGTGCCAGCAGCTTGACTAGCGGCACGAACACCGGGGAGCTGTTTTTT.

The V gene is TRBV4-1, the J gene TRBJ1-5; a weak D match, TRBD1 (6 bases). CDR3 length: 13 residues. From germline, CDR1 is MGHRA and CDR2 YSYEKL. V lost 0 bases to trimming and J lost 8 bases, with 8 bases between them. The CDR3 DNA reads TGCGCCAGCAGCCAAGACAGGGGAGAGCCCCAGCATTTT. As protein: CASSQDRGEPQHF.

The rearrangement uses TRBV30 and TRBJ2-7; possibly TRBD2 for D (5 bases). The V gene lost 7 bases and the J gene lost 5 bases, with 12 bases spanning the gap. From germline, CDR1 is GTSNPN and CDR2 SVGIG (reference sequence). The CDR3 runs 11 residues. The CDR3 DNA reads TGTGCCTCGAAAGCGGTCGACGAGCAGTACTTC. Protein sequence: CASKAVDEQYF. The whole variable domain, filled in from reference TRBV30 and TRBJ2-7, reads SQTIHQWPATLVQPVGSPLSLECTVEGTSNPNLYWYRQAAGRGLQLLFYSVGIGQISSEVPQNLSASRPQDRQFILSSKKLLLSDSGFYLCASKAVDEQYFGPGTRLTVT.

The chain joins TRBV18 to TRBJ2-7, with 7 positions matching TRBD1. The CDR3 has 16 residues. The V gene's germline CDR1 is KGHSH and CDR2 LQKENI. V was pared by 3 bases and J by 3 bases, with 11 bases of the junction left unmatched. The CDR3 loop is CASSPLPGTAVYEQYF. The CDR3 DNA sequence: TGTGCCAGCTCACCCCTTCCAGGGACAGCGGTCTACGAGCAGTACTTC.

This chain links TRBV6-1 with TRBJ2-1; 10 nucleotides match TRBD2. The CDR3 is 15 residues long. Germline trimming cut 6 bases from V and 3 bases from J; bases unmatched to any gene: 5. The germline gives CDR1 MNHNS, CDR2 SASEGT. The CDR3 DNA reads TGTGCCAGCAGCGGACTAGCGGATAACTACAATGAGCAGTTCTTC. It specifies CASSGLADNYNEQFF.

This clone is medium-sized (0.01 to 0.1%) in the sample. Here the CDR3 DNA reads TGCAGCGTGGCCGACAGGGAACCCTACGAGCAGTACTTC. As protein: CSVADREPYEQYF. The V and J genes are TRBV29-1 and TRBJ2-7; 7 bases align to TRBD1. Germline CDR1 and CDR2: SQVTM and ANQGSEA. This CDR3 has 13 amino acids. After removal of 6 bases from V and 2 bases from J, the junction contained 7 bases not matched to a gene.

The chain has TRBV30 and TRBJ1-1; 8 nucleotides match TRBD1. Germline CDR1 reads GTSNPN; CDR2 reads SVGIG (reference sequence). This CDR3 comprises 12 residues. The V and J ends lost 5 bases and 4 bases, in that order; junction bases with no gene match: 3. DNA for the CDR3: TGTGCCTGGGAGACAGGGGTCACTGAAGCTTTCTTT. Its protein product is CAWETGVTEAFF. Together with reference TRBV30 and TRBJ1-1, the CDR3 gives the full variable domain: SQTIHQWPATLVQPVGSPLSLECTVEGTSNPNLYWYRQAAGRGLQLLFYSVGIGQISSEVPQNLSASRPQDRQFILSSKKLLLSDSGFYLCAWETGVTEAFFGQGTRLTVV.

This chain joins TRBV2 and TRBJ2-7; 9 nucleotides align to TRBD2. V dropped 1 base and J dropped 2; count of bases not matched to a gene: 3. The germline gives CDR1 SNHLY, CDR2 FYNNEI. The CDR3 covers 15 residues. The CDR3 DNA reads TGTGCCAGCAGTGAAGGTCTAGCGGGAACCTACGAGCAGTACTTC. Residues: CASSEGLAGTYEQYF.

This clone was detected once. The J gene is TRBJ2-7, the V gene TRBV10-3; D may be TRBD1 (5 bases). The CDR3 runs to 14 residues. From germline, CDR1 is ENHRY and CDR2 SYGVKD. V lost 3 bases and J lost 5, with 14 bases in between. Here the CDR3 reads CAISDPGKKDEQYF. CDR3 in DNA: TGTGCCATCAGTGATCCAGGGAAAAAGGACGAGCAGTACTTC.

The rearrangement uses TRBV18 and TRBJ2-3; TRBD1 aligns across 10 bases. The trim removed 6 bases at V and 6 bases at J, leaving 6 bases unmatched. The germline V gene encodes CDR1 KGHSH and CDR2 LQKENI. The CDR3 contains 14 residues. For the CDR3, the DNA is TGTGCCAGCTCCCGACAGGGGGCGGAGGATACGCAGTATTTT. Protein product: CASSRQGAEDTQYF.

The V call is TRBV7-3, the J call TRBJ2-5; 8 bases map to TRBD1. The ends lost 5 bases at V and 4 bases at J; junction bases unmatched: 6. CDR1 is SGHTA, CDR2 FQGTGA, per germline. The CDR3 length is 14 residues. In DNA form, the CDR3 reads TGTGCCAGCAGCGCGACAGGGGAAAGAGAGACCCAGTACTTC. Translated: CASSATGERETQYF.